This TCR beta chain was captured in a study of shared clonotypes between healthy human individuals. Concerning this clone: No antigen is known for it.

Generated by immunoSEQ multiplex PCR, the TCRdb table keeps only in-frame clones and is missing some. The sample includes approximately 2.5 million clones, roughly nine tenths seen only once; the top ten take roughly 0.15%. General study findings and limits: Sampling was confined to blood; repertoires within tissues likely differ.

Germline-derived CDR1 and CDR2 are MNHEY and SVGAGI. The CDR3 has 13 residues. The ends were cut back, 6 bases at V and 4 bases at J, with 12 bases in the middle. The chain links TRBV6-5 to TRBJ1-2; possibly TRBD1 for D (6 bases). This clonotype was obtained from a man aged 18 to 30 in good health. The sequenced sample consisted of naive CD4+ T cells sorted from blood. Subset noted: CD45RA+ positively selected. CDR3 protein: CASRVGQSYGYTF. In DNA form, the CDR3 reads TGTGCCAGCAGAGTAGGACAGTCCTATGGCTACACCTTC.